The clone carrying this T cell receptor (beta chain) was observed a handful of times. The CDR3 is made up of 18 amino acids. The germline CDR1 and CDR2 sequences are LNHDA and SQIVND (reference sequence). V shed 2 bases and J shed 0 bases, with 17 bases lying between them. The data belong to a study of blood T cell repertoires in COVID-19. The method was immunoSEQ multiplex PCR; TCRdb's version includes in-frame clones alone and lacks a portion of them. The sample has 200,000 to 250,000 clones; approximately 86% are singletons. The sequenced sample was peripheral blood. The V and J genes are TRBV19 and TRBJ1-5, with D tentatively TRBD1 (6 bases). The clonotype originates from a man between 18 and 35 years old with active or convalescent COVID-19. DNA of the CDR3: TGTGCCAGTAGTATACTCAGGGGCCAAGGTGATAGCAATCAGCCCCAGCATTTT. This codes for CASSILRGQGDSNQPQHF.